What follows are 2 T cell receptor beta chains derived from one specimen sequenced in a study of PD-1 blockade in classical Hodgkin lymphoma (dated by TCRdb to 2018 to 2020). Per the publication, the time point label means: cycle 1 day 1 (C1D1), immediately before nivolumab initiation. Every trial patient had relapsed following autologous stem cell transplantation, and prior brentuximab vedotin exposure was what differed among cohorts A, B and C. The library was built by means of the immunoSEQ multiplex PCR assay. Not all clones reach the TCRdb copy of this immuneACCESS table, which keeps in-frame sequences only. Checked studies attribute under half of the gap to unresolved V genes and leave the rest unexplained. The sample table records under 70,000 clones; 88% of these occur just once. The ten largest clones add up to about 12% of the sample. Sample: peripheral blood mononuclear cells (PBMCs), taken at baseline. These TCRs come from a human donor with classical Hodgkin lymphoma.

The chain combines TRBV4-1 with TRBJ2-7; the D gene is possibly TRBD1 (6 bases). Deletions cut 0 bases from V and 2 bases from J, with 20 bases between. CDR3 size: 18 residues. CDR1 and CDR2 from the germline V gene are MGHRA and YSYEKL. The CDR3 DNA is TGCGCCAGCAGCCAAGATAGGGATTCAGGGACACAGCCCTACGAGCAGTACTTC. This codes for CASSQDRDSGTQPYEQYF.

The chain joins TRBV11-2 to TRBJ2-7, with 8 bases fitting TRBD1. The CDR3 covers 16 residues. Germline V gene sequence: CDR1 SGHAT, CDR2 FQNNGV. V gave up 2 bases and J gave up 2 bases; unmatched junction bases: 8. The CDR3 region has the DNA TGTGCCAGCAGCTTAACAGGCCGGACAGGGACCTACGAGCAGTACTTC. Translation gives CASSLTGRTGTYEQYF. Using reference TRBV11-2 and TRBJ2-7 for the parts outside the CDR3, the full variable domain is EAGVAQSPRYKIIEKRQSVAFWCNPISGHATLYWYQQILGQGPKLLIQFQNNGVVDDSQLPKDRFSAERLKGVDSTLKIQPAKLEDSAVYLCASSLTGRTGTYEQYFGPGTRLTVT.